A selection of T cell receptor beta chains follows, all from one sample in a study of Ad26.COV2.S vaccination and SARS-CoV-2 variants. The data were produced by immunoSEQ multiplex PCR, yet TCRdb's version contains in-frame clones alone and is incomplete. The repertoire includes hundreds of thousands of clones, about 90% of them detected once, and around 1.4% sits in the top ten. The sequences come from peripheral blood, collected in a trial of Ad26.COV2.S vaccine versus placebo. Receptors originate from a person between 18 and 60 years old who received the Ad26.COV2.S COVID-19 vaccine or a placebo. Both conserved end residues are part of each CDR3. Each record gives: CDR3 protein, CDR3 DNA, clone size, D gene, J gene, V gene. A D gene is named only where the DNA matches it firmly. Clone size is given for some rows only: seen once, a few or many times, or a class if the clone is expanded.

CDR3: CASSYSGTFKTEAFF
DNA: TGTGCCAGCAGTTACTCGGGGACTTTTAAGACTGAAGCTTTCTTT
size: -
D: -
J: TRBJ1-1
V: TRBV6-5

CDR3: CASGTSADNEQFF
DNA: TGCGCCAGTGGGACTAGCGCCGACAATGAGCAGTTCTTC
size: -
D: TRBD2
J: TRBJ2-1
V: TRBV10-1

CDR3: CASSPGQGTGETQYF
DNA: TGCGCCAGCAGTCCGGGACAGGGTACGGGAGAGACCCAGTACTTC
size: once
D: TRBD1
J: TRBJ2-5
V: TRBV10-2

CDR3: CASSQDEQYF
DNA: TGTGCCAGCTCTCAGGACGAGCAGTACTTC
size: -
D: -
J: TRBJ2-7
V: TRBV7-9

CDR3: CAWSPRDPDYPPQHF
DNA: TGTGCCTGGAGCCCACGGGACCCAGACTACCCACCCCAGCATTTT
size: -
D: -
J: TRBJ1-5
V: TRBV30

CDR3: CASSLALGGEQYF
DNA: TGCGCCAGCAGCTTGGCCCTGGGCGGCGAGCAGTACTTC
size: -
D: -
J: TRBJ2-7
V: TRBV5-1

CDR3: CASSPGLADSNEQFF
DNA: TGTGCCAGCAGCCCGGGACTAGCCGATTCTAATGAGCAGTTCTTC
size: -
D: TRBD2
J: TRBJ2-1
V: TRBV5-5

CDR3: CATSDLQGGAFF
DNA: TGTGCCACCAGTGATTTGCAGGGTGGGGCTTTCTTT
size: -
D: -
J: TRBJ1-1
V: TRBV24-1

CDR3: CSVNTGGNQPQHF
DNA: TGCAGCGTCAACACAGGGGGAAACCAGCCCCAGCATTTT
size: -
D: TRBD1
J: TRBJ1-5
V: TRBV29-1

CDR3: CASTLGLWDTEAFF
DNA: TGTGCCAGCACCCTGGGCCTTTGGGACACTGAAGCTTTCTTT
size: -
D: -
J: TRBJ1-1
V: TRBV7-2

CDR3: CASSRMGAEAFF
DNA: TGTGCCAGCAGTAGAATGGGAGCTGAAGCTTTCTTT
size: -
D: -
J: TRBJ1-1
V: TRBV9

CDR3: CASSLTTGAGNTEAFF
DNA: TGTGCCAGCAGCTTAACGACAGGGGCGGGGAACACTGAAGCTTTCTTT
size: -
D: TRBD1
J: TRBJ1-1
V: TRBV7-8

CDR3: CASSVEGTTNEKLFF
DNA: TGTGCCAGCAGCGTAGAGGGTACAACTAATGAAAAACTGTTTTTT
size: -
D: -
J: TRBJ1-4
V: TRBV5-5

CDR3: CASTLGQPPLHF
DNA: TGTGCCAGCACCCTCGGACAGCCACCCCTCCACTTT
size: -
D: -
J: TRBJ1-6
V: TRBV2

CDR3: CASSQDSRQSLGYTF
DNA: TGTGCCAGCAGCCAAGATTCGAGACAGTCCCTTGGCTACACCTTC
size: -
D: -
J: TRBJ1-2
V: TRBV3-1/TRBV3-2

CDR3: CASSYAQGSSYEQYF
DNA: TGTGCCAGCAGTTACGCCCAGGGGAGCTCCTACGAGCAGTACTTC
size: -
D: -
J: TRBJ2-7
V: TRBV6-2/TRBV6-3

CDR3: CATSRGVGYNEQFF
DNA: TGTGCCACCAGCAGAGGGGTGGGTTACAATGAGCAGTTCTTC
size: -
D: -
J: TRBJ2-1
V: TRBV15

CDR3: CASSMASGLVYTGELFF
DNA: TGTGCCAGTAGTATGGCCTCGGGGTTAGTCTACACCGGGGAGCTGTTTTTT
size: -
D: -
J: TRBJ2-2
V: TRBV19

CDR3: CAWSPHRNYEQYF
DNA: TGTGCCTGGAGTCCCCACCGGAACTACGAGCAGTACTTC
size: few
D: -
J: TRBJ2-7
V: TRBV30

CDR3: CASSQFDGGNIQYF
DNA: TGTGCCAGCAGCCAATTTGACGGTGGAAACATTCAGTACTTC
size: -
D: -
J: TRBJ2-4
V: TRBV3-1/TRBV3-2